What follows are 19 T cell receptor beta chains derived from one specimen sequenced in a study of blood T cell repertoires in COVID-19. The protocol was immunoSEQ multiplex PCR, while the TCRdb copy is restricted to in-frame clones and leaves out a portion. Among a few hundred thousand clones, around 88% were seen once, and the ten largest hold approximately 3.7%. The material sequenced was PBMCs or T cells enriched from blood (not recorded which). These TCRs come from a woman aged 30 to 39 who had recovered from COVID-19.

In DNA form, the CDR3 reads TGTGCCAGCAGTTTCGGGGAATTCCCCTTGGTCTATGGCTACACCTTC. Its protein is CASSFGEFPLVYGYTF. The rearrangement links TRBV28 to TRBJ1-2; D is unclear. This CDR3 comprises 16 residues. Germline CDR1 is MDHEN and CDR2 is SYDVKM. V gave up 3 bases and J gave up 4 bases, with 18 bases separating them.

This chain connects TRBV4-3 to TRBJ1-1, with 7 positions matching TRBD1. This CDR3 is built from 15 residues. The V segment lost 1 base and the J segment 8 bases; nucleotides outside the gene matches: 10. CDR1 LGHNA and CDR2 YSLEER come from the germline V gene. The CDR3 sequence is CASSQVGQARAEAFF. DNA for the CDR3: TGCGCCAGCAGCCAAGTTGGACAGGCCCGAGCGGAAGCTTTCTTT.

The chain uses TRBV3-1 (or the pseudogene TRBV3-2) and TRBJ1-2; 12 bases are shared with TRBD1. J lost 7 bases, V lost 1 base, and 7 bases had no gene match. Germline CDR1 reads LGHDT; CDR2 reads YNNKEL (reference sequence). This CDR3 is 16 amino acids long. CDR3 protein: CASSQGDRGLSGGYTF. Here the CDR3 DNA reads TGTGCCAGCAGCCAAGGGGACAGGGGGCTAAGTGGTGGCTACACCTTC.

V and J are TRBV5-1 and TRBJ2-7; D perhaps matches TRBD1 (6 bases). Trimming pared 3 bases from V and 5 bases from J, leaving 15 bases between. The CDR3 loop spans 14 amino acids. CDR1 and CDR2 from the germline V gene are SGHRS and YFSETQ. The CDR3 nucleotides are TGCGCCAGCAGCTCGACAGGTATAATCGACGAGCAGTACTTC. Protein sequence: CASSSTGIIDEQYF.

V usage is TRBV2 and J usage is TRBJ1-5, with D possibly being TRBD1 (6 bases). The CDR3 is 15 amino acids. V was cut by 5 bases and J by 2 bases, with 13 bases left in between. Germline CDR1 reads SNHLY; CDR2 reads FYNNEI. For the CDR3, the DNA is TGTGCCAGCAGTAAAACAGGGTTCGGCAATCAGCCCCAGCATTTT. Amino acids: CASSKTGFGNQPQHF.

The chain joins TRBV18 to TRBJ1-2, with 8 bases lining up with TRBD1. The V gene end was trimmed by 3 bases and the J gene end by 3 bases; junction bases not matched to a gene: 15. The CDR3 contains 18 residues. Per the germline V gene, CDR1 is KGHSH and CDR2 is LQKENI. The CDR3 sequence: CASSPLIGQGRADYGYTF. CDR3 coding DNA: TGTGCCAGCTCACCTTTAATCGGACAGGGCAGGGCAGACTATGGCTACACCTTC.

This clone has only one observation. V is TRBV10-3 and J is TRBJ2-1, with D perhaps matching TRBD2 (5 bases). Germline V gene sequence: CDR1 ENHRY, CDR2 SYGVKD. This CDR3 has 12 amino acids. Deletions cut 6 bases from V and 5 bases from J, with 8 bases between. This CDR3 is CAISYGNNEQFF. CDR3 in DNA: TGTGCCATCAGCTACGGGAACAATGAGCAGTTCTTC.

This clone occurred once. V and J are TRBV19 and TRBJ2-7, with 8 bases that match TRBD1. From germline, CDR1 is LNHDA and CDR2 SQIVND (reference sequence). V shed 6 bases and J 4 bases; nucleotides not matched to a gene: 14. The CDR3 consists of 16 residues. CDR3 residues: CASSSPGQGPPYEQYF. CDR3 coding DNA: TGTGCCAGTAGCTCCCCAGGACAGGGACCCCCGTACGAGCAGTACTTC. Full variable domain (remainder filled in from reference TRBV19 and TRBJ2-7): DGGITQSPKYLFRKEGQNVTLSCEQNLNHDAMYWYRQDPGQGLRLIYYSQIVNDFQKGDIAEGYSVSREKKESFPLTVTSAQKNPTAFYLCASSSPGQGPPYEQYFGPGTRLTVT.

This rearrangement joins TRBV5-1 to TRBJ1-2; 7 bases align to TRBD1. This CDR3 has 15 amino acids. The germline V gene encodes CDR1 SGHRS and CDR2 YFSETQ. V lost 0 bases, J lost 7 bases, and 9 bases stayed unmatched. CDR3 nucleotides: TGCGCCAGCAGCTTGGGACAGGGTAGTCTACGTGGCTACACCTTC. It translates to CASSLGQGSLRGYTF.

This clone appeared a single time. The V call is TRBV7-2, the J call TRBJ1-3; D is perhaps TRBD1 (6 bases). The CDR3 loop spans 13 amino acids. Germline V gene lookup returns CDR1 SGHTA and CDR2 FQGNSA. Trimming shortened V by 2 bases and J by 11 bases, and 13 bases separated the two germline ends. The CDR3 sequence: CASSLSGDRPIYF. In DNA form, the CDR3 reads TGTGCCAGCAGCTTATCAGGGGACCGCCCCATATATTTT.

The chain couples TRBV6-5 to TRBJ1-1, with 9 bases lining up with TRBD1. This CDR3 has 15 residues. Germline V gene data show CDR1 as MNHEY and CDR2 as SVGAGI. The junction had 13 bases not matched to a gene; V was cut back by 6 bases and J by 8 bases. The CDR3 is CASSRKPGQGGEAFF. In DNA form, the CDR3 reads TGTGCCAGCAGCCGTAAACCGGGACAGGGCGGCGAAGCTTTCTTT.

The rearrangement links TRBV18 to TRBJ1-4; TRBD1 agrees at 7 bases. The CDR3 is 16 amino acids. CDR1 and CDR2 from the germline V gene are KGHSH and LQKENI. J lost 7 bases, V lost 0 bases, and 8 bases had no gene match. CDR3 sequence (DNA): TGTGCCAGCTCACCACCGGGGTTGCAGGGGGGTGAAAAACTGTTTTTT. Translating it yields CASSPPGLQGGEKLFF.

V usage is TRBV10-3 and J usage is TRBJ1-1, with a possible D match to TRBD1 (5 bases). The CDR3 spans 12 residues. Germline V gene data show CDR1 as ENHRY and CDR2 as SYGVKD. Trimming left V 5 bases short and J 3 bases short, with 7 bases between. The CDR3 DNA is TGTGCCATCAGTCAGACAGACACTGAAGCTTTCTTT. Protein: CAISQTDTEAFF.

This clone has only one observation. The J gene is TRBJ2-1, the V gene TRBV6-5; 8 nucleotides line up with TRBD2. In germline, CDR1 is MNHEY, CDR2 SVGAGI. The CDR3 length is 16 residues. V gave up 0 bases and J gave up 13 bases; unmatched junction bases: 14. CDR3 protein: CASSYSPSGGTLEQFF. In DNA form, the CDR3 reads TGTGCCAGCAGTTACTCCCCCAGCGGGGGTACTTTGGAACAGTTCTTC.

The chain joins TRBV5-8 to TRBJ1-1; D unresolved. There are 13 residues in the CDR3. Germline CDR1 reads SGHTS; CDR2 reads YDEGEE. The germline V and J ends were trimmed by 1 base and 6 bases, with 10 bases remaining between them. CDR3 bases: TGTGCCAGCAGCTTGTCATTGAGGGCTGAAGCTTTCTTT. The encoded protein is CASSLSLRAEAFF.

As DNA, the CDR3 is TGTGCCAGCAGCCGGGGGTCGAACACCGGGGAGCTGTTTTTT. Translated, it gives CASSRGSNTGELFF. This chain joins TRBV7-3 and TRBJ2-2, with D perhaps matching TRBD2 (6 bases). V lost 5 bases, J lost 0 bases, and 7 bases lay in between. The CDR3 has 14 residues. Germline-derived CDR1 and CDR2 are SGHTA and FQGTGA.

This clone was detected once. The J gene is TRBJ1-1, the V gene TRBV28, with D possibly matching TRBD1 (5 bases). CDR3 size: 16 residues. From germline, CDR1 is MDHEN and CDR2 SYDVKM. V was clipped by 5 bases and J by 2 bases, with 18 bases between them. In nucleotides, the CDR3 is TGTGCCAGCAGTCCCGAACAATACGGGGGAAACACTGAAGCTTTCTTT. This encodes CASSPEQYGGNTEAFF. Supplemented by reference TRBV28 and TRBJ1-1, the full variable domain reads DVKVTQSSRYLVKRTGEKVFLECVQDMDHENMFWYRQDPGLGLRLIYFSYDVKMKEKGDIPEGYSVSREKKERFSLILESASTNQTSMYLCASSPEQYGGNTEAFFGQGTRLTVV.

V usage is TRBV7-8 and J usage is TRBJ2-6; D perhaps matches TRBD2 (5 bases). This CDR3 spans 16 amino acids. Germline values: CDR1 SGHVS, CDR2 FQNEAQ. V gave up 8 bases and J gave up 1 base, with 15 bases separating them. CDR3 in amino acids: CASGRPLASGANVLTF. CDR3 sequence (DNA): TGTGCCAGCGGCAGGCCCCTAGCATCTGGGGCCAACGTCCTGACTTTC.

The chain employs TRBV4-3 and TRBJ1-2; tentatively, D is TRBD1 (5 bases). The CDR3 totals 16 residues. The germline CDR1 and CDR2 sequences are LGHNA and YSLEER. V shed 2 bases and J shed 0 bases, with 13 bases lying between them. The CDR3 bases are TGCGCCAGCAGCCAACATTTTGTGGACACTAACTATGGCTACACCTTC. Its protein product is CASSQHFVDTNYGYTF.